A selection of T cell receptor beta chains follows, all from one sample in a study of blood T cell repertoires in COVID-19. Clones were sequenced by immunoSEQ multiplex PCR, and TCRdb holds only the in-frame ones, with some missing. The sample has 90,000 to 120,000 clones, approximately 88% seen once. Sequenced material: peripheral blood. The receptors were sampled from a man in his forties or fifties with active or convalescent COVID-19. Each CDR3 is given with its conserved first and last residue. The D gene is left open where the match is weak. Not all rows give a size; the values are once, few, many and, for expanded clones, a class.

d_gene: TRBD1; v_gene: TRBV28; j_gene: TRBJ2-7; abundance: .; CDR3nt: TGTGCCAGCAGCGCTTCGACCCAGACAGGGACCTACGAGCAGTACTTC; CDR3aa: CASSASTQTGTYEQYF
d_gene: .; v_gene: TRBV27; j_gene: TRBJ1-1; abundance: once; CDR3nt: TGTGCCACCGGGAGGGGGGCCAACACTGAAGCTTTCTTT; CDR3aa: CATGRGANTEAFF
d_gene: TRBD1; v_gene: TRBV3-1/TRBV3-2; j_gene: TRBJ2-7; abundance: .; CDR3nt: TGTGCCAGCAGCCGGGGACAGGGGTCCTACGAGCAGTACTTC; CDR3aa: CASSRGQGSYEQYF
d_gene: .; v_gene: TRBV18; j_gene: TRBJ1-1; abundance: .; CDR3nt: TGTGCCAGCTCGCGGACGAGGGTCACTGAAGCTTTCTTT; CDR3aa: CASSRTRVTEAFF
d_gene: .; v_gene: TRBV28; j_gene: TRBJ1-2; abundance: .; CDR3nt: TGTGCCAGCAGTGAGGTCCATGGCTACACCTTC; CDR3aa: CASSEVHGYTF
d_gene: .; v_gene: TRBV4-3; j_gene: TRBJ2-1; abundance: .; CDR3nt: TGCGCCAGCAGCCAAGAGGCCCACGACTACAATGAGCAGTTCTTC; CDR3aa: CASSQEAHDYNEQFF
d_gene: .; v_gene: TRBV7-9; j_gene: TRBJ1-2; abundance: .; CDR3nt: TGTGCCAGCAGCTTGGGACTTCAAGGCTACACCTTC; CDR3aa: CASSLGLQGYTF
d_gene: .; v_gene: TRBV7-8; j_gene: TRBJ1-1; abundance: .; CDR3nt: TGTGCCAGCAGCCCGAATAGGGGAGAAGGGGGTAGAGCTTTCTTT; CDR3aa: CASSPNRGEGGRAFF
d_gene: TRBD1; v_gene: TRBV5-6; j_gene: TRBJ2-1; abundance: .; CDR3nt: TGTGCCAGCAGCTTGGGACAGGGATTCAATGAGCAGTTCTTC; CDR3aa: CASSLGQGFNEQFF
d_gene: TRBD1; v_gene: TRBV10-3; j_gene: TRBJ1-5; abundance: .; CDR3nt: TGTGCCATCAGTGACTCGGACAGGGGGTATCAGCCCCAGCATTTT; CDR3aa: CAISDSDRGYQPQHF
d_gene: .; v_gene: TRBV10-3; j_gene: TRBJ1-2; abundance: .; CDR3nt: TGTGCCATCAGTGATGTAGCCTATGGCTACACCTTC; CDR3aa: CAISDVAYGYTF
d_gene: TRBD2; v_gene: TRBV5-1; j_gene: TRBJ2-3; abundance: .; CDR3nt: TGCGCCAGCAGCTTGCTAGCGGGATCTGCAGATACGCAGTATTTT; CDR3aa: CASSLLAGSADTQYF
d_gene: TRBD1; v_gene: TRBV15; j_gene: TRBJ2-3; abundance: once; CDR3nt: TGTGCCACCAGCAGGGGTAGGACAGGGGGCACAGATACGCAGTATTTT; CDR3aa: CATSRGRTGGTDTQYF
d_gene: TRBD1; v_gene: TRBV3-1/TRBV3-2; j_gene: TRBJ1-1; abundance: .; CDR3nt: TGTGCCAGCAGCCAAGACCAAACCGGGACAGGGGCTACTGAAGCTTTCTTT; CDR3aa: CASSQDQTGTGATEAFF
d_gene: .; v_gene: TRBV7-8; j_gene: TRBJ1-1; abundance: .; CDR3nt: TGTGCCAGCAGCTATCAGCGGGGGGACGCTTTCTTT; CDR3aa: CASSYQRGDAFF
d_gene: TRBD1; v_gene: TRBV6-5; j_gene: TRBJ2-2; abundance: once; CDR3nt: TGTGCCAGCAGTACTGGGACAGGGGACACCGGGGAGCTGTTTTTT; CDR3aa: CASSTGTGDTGELFF
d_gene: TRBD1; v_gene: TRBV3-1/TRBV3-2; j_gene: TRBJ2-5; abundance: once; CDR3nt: TGTGCCAGCAGCCAAGGGGGACAGAAAGAGACCCAGTACTTC; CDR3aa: CASSQGGQKETQYF
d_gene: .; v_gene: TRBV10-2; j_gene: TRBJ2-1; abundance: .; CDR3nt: TGCGCCAGCAGTGTGAGAGCGCTTTCCCCCAATGAGCAGTTCTTC; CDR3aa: CASSVRALSPNEQFF
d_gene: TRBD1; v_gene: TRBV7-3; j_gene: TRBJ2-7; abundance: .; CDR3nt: TGTGCCAGCAGCAAAACAGGGGATGCGCAGTACTTC; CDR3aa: CASSKTGDAQYF
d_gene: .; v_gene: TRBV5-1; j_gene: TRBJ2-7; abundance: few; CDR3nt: TGCGCCAGCAGCTTGGGTCGCGGCAGCGAGCAGTACTTC; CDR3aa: CASSLGRGSEQYF
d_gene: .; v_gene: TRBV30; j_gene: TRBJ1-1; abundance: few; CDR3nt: TGTGCCTGGAGTGGGGTAGGGGGTTCGGCTGAAGCTTTCTTT; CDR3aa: CAWSGVGGSAEAFF
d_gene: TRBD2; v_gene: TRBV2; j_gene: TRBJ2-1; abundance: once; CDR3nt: TGTGCCAGCCTGGCTAGCGGGGGTTACGAGCAGTTCTTC; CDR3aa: CASLASGGYEQFF
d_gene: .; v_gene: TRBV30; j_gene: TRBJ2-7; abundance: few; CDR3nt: TGTGCCTGGAGTGTGGGGGGTCCCTACGAGCAGTACTTC; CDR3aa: CAWSVGGPYEQYF
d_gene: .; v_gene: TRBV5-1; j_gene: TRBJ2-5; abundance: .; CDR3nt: TGCGCCAGCAGCTCACAGGGACACCAAGAGACCCAGTACTTC; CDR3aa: CASSSQGHQETQYF
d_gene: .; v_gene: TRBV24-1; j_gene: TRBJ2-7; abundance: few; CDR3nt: TGTGCCACCACCTACAGCTACGAGCAGTACTTC; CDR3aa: CATTYSYEQYF
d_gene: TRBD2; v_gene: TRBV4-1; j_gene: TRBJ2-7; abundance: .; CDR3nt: TGCGCCAGCAGCCCGAGACCGGGGGGAACCTCCTACGAGCAGTACTTC; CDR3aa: CASSPRPGGTSYEQYF
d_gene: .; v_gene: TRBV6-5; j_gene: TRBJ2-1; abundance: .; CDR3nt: TGTGCCAGCAGTTCAAGCGGCCGCTCCTACAATGAGCAGTTCTTC; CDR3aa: CASSSSGRSYNEQFF
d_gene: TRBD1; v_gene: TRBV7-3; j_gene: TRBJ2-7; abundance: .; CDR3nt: TGTGCCAGCAGCCTCCTCCCGACAGGGAGTGGCCACGAGCAGTACTTC; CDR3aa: CASSLLPTGSGHEQYF
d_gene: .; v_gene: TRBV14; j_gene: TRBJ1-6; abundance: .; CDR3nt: TGTGCCAGCAGCCAAGGGGGGGGGCAGCGGTCCGAATATAATTCACCCCTCCACTTT; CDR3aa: CASSQGGGQRSEYNSPLHF
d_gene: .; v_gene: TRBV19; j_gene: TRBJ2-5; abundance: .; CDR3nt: TGTGCCAGTAGTATTTCCCTGGGGAGGGAGACCCAGTACTTC; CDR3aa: CASSISLGRETQYF
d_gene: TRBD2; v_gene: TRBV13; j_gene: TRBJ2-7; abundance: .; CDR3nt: TGTGCCAGCAGGGAAACGGGAGGGCCGTACGAGCAGTACTTC; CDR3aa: CASRETGGPYEQYF
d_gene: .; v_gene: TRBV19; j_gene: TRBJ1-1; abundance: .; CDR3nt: TGTGCCAGTAGCATCCAGGCGGGCGCTGAAGCTTTCTTT; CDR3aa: CASSIQAGAEAFF
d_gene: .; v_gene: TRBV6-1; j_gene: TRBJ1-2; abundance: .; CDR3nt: TGTGCCAGCAATCTATACAGGGCCTATGGCTACACCTTC; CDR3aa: CASNLYRAYGYTF
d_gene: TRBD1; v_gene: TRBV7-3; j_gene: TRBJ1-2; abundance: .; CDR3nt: TGTGCCAGCAGCCCCCAACGGATAGGGGGCACCTATGGCTACACCTTC; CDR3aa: CASSPQRIGGTYGYTF
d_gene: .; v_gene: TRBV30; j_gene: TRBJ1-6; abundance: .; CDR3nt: TGTGCCTCGGCGGCCGATTATAATTCACCCCTCCACTTT; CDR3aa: CASAADYNSPLHF
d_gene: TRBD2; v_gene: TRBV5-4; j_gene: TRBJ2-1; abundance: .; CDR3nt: TGTGCCAGCAGCTCACCGCGATCTAGCGGGAGGGATACTGAGCAGTTCTTC; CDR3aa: CASSSPRSSGRDTEQFF
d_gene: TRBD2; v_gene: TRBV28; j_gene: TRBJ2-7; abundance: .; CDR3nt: TGTGCCAGCAGTCCCTCCAATATAGCGGGGGCCTGGTACGAGCAGTACTTC; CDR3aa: CASSPSNIAGAWYEQYF
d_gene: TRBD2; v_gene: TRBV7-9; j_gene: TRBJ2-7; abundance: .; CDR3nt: TGTGCCAGCGGGACCTCTAGCGGGCCCTACGAGCAGTACTTC; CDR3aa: CASGTSSGPYEQYF
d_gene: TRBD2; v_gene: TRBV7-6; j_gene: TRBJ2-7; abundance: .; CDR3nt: TGTGCCAGCAGCTCTCTAGCGGGAGGCTACGAGCAGTACTTC; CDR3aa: CASSSLAGGYEQYF
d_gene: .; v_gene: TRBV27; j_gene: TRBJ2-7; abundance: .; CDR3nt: TGTGCCAGCAGTCCGGCAGCGTCCTACGAGCAGTACTTC; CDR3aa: CASSPAASYEQYF
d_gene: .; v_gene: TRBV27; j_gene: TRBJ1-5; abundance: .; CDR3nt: TGTGCCAGCAGTTCCTGGCGGCAGCCCCAGCATTTT; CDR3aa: CASSSWRQPQHF
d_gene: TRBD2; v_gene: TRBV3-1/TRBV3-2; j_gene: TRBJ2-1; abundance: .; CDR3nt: TGTGCCAGCAGCCAAGTGAGACTAGCGGGAGGCTTCTCCTACAATGAGCAGTTCTTC; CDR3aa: CASSQVRLAGGFSYNEQFF
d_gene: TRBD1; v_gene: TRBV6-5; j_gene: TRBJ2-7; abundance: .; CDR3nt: TGTGCCAGCAGTTATGGGACAGGGGGAAGCGAGCAGTACTTC; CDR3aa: CASSYGTGGSEQYF
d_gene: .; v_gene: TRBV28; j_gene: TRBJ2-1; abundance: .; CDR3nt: TGTGCCAGCAGCCTAAGCTCCTACAATGAGCAGTTCTTC; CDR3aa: CASSLSSYNEQFF
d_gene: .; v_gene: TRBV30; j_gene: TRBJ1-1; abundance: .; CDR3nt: TGTGCCTGGAACCAGATTCAAGCTTTCTTT; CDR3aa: CAWNQIQAFF
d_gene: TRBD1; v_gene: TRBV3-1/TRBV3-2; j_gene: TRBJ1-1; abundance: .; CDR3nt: TGTGCCAGCAGCCAAATTCAGGGGGCGGAAGCTTTCTTT; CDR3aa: CASSQIQGAEAFF
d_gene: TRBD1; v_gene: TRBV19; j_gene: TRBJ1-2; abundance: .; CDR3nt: TGTGCCAGTAGTACCAGACAGGGAGTAGGCTACACCTTC; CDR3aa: CASSTRQGVGYTF
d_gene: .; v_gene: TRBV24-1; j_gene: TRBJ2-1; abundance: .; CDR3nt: TGTGCCACCAGTGATTTTGTAGCAGGGTGGGATGAGCAGTTCTTC; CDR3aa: CATSDFVAGWDEQFF
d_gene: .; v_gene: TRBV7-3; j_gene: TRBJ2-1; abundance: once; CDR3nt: TGTGCCAGCAGCTTAATACTAGGCGATGAGCAGTTCTTC; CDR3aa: CASSLILGDEQFF
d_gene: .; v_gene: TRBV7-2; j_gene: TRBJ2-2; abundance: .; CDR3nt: TGTGCCAGCAGCTTAGAAGTGAGCACCGGGGAGCTGTTTTTT; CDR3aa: CASSLEVSTGELFF
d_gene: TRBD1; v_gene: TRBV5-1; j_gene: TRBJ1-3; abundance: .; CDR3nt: TGCGCCAGCAGCTCACAGGGGAGAAACACCATATATTTT; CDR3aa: CASSSQGRNTIYF
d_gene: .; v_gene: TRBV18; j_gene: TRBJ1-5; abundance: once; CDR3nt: TGTGCCAGCTCATTAGACGGGAATCAGCCCCAGCATTTT; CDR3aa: CASSLDGNQPQHF
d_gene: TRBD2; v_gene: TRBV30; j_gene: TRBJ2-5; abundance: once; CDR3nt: TGTGCCTGGGATCTAGCGGGGGGCCAAGAGACCCAGTACTTC; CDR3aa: CAWDLAGGQETQYF
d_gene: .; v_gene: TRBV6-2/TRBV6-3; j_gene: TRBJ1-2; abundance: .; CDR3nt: TGTGCCAGCAGTTTTTGGACAGCTAACTATGGCTACACCTTC; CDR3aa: CASSFWTANYGYTF